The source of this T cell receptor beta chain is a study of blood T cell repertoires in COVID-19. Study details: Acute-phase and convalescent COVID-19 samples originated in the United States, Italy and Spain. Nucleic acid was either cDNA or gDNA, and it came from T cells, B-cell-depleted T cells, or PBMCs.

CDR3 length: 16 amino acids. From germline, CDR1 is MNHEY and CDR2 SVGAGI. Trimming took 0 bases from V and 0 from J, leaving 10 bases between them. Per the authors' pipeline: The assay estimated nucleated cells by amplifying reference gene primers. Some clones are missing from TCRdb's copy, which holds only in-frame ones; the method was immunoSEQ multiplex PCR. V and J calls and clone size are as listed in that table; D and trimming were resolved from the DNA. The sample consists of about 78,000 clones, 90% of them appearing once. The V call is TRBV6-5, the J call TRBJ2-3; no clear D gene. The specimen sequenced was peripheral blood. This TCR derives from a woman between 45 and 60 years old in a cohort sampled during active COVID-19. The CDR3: CASSYSRVGSTDTQYF. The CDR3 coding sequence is TGTGCCAGCAGTTACTCTCGAGTCGGGAGCACAGATACGCAGTATTTT.